These 32 T cell receptor beta chains were sequenced from one sample in a study of technical replicates of blood from several donors. The method was immunoSEQ multiplex PCR; TCRdb's version includes in-frame clones alone and lacks a portion of them. The sample has 60,000 to 90,000 clones, 92% seen once. What was sequenced was T cells isolated from PBMCs. The origin of the receptors is a human donor in good health.

The chain carries TRBV6-1 and TRBJ2-3; 13 nucleotides line up with TRBD2. The CDR3 has 14 residues. The junction had 3 bases not matched to a gene; V was cut back by 8 bases and J by 4 bases. CDR1 and CDR2 (germline): MNHNS, SASEGT. This CDR3 reads CASRLAGGSDTQYF. CDR3 sequence (DNA): TGTGCCAGCCGACTAGCGGGAGGTTCAGATACGCAGTATTTT.

CDR3: CASSPVGTGELFF. The CDR3 region has the DNA TGTGCCAGCTCACCAGTCGGCACCGGGGAGCTGTTTTTT. The rearrangement links TRBV18 to TRBJ2-2; D call uncertain. Looked up from germline, CDR1 is KGHSH and CDR2 is LQKENI. V gave up 2 bases and J gave up 4 bases, with 5 bases separating them. The CDR3 is 13 residues long. The entire variable domain, with the rest obtained from reference TRBV18 and TRBJ2-2, is as follows: NAGVMQNPRHLVRRRGQEARLRCSPMKGHSHVYWYRQLPEEGLKFMVYLQKENIIDESGMPKERFSAEFPKEGPSILRIQQVVRGDSAAYFCASSPVGTGELFFGEGSRLTVL.

This chain joins TRBV4-1 and TRBJ2-3; the D is unclear. The CDR3 consists of 12 residues. V was shortened by 1 base and J by 5 bases, with 4 bases between the two germline ends. Germline values: CDR1 MGHRA, CDR2 YSYEKL. In DNA, the CDR3 is TGCGCCAGCAGCCAAGTAATAGATACGCAGTATTTT. Translated, it gives CASSQVIDTQYF.

The gene calls are TRBV19 and TRBJ1-5; D unclear. Between the trimmed V and J ends, which lost 2 bases and 4 bases, there was a span of 12 bases. This CDR3 has 15 amino acids. Germline lookup yields CDR1 LNHDA and CDR2 SQIVND (reference sequence). CDR3 sequence reads: CASSIIFSTNQPQHF. CDR3 DNA: TGTGCCAGTAGTATAATTTTTAGTACTAATCAGCCCCAGCATTTT. Variable domain in full (rest from reference TRBV19 and TRBJ1-5): DGGITQSPKYLFRKEGQNVTLSCEQNLNHDAMYWYRQDPGQGLRLIYYSQIVNDFQKGDIAEGYSVSREKKESFPLTVTSAQKNPTAFYLCASSIIFSTNQPQHFGDGTRLSIL.

The CDR3 DNA reads as TGTGCCAGTAGTATAGGGGGACTGGGAGAGACCCAGTACTTC. As protein: CASSIGGLGETQYF. The chain joins TRBV19 to TRBJ2-5, with D perhaps TRBD2 (6 bases). Looked up from germline, CDR1 is LNHDA and CDR2 is SQIVND (reference sequence). This CDR3 is built from 14 residues. Trimming took 1 base from V and 4 from J, leaving 10 bases between them.

This sequence joins TRBV5-1 and TRBJ2-1, with 7 positions matching TRBD1. The germline V gene has CDR1 SGHRS and CDR2 YFSETQ. The CDR3 is made up of 13 amino acids. Trimming removed 5 bases from V and 4 bases from J; junction bases left unmatched: 3. The CDR3 sequence: CASRRDSYNEQFF. Here the CDR3 DNA reads TGCGCCAGCAGACGGGACAGTTACAATGAGCAGTTCTTC.

The chain uses TRBV28 and TRBJ1-2, with a tentative D call TRBD1 (5 bases). The CDR3 length is 16 residues. Germline loops: CDR1 MDHEN, CDR2 SYDVKM. V was shortened by 4 bases and J by 11 bases, with 26 bases between the two germline ends. DNA for the CDR3: TGTGCCAGCAGTTATGTCTTGGACGCCCGCCTGGGGCATTACACCTTC. Its translation: CASSYVLDARLGHYTF.

The chain recombines TRBV29-1 with TRBJ1-1, with D perhaps TRBD1 (5 bases). CDR1 is SQVTM, CDR2 ANQGSEA, per germline. V was cut by 6 bases and J by 4 bases, with 15 bases left in between. The CDR3 loop spans 13 amino acids. CDR3 bases: TGCAGCGTGGCAGCAGGGCCCGGCACTGAAGCTTTCTTT. This codes for CSVAAGPGTEAFF.

The chain has TRBV28 and TRBJ2-3, with 7 bases aligning to TRBD1. There are 18 residues in the CDR3. Germline V gene sequence: CDR1 MDHEN, CDR2 SYDVKM. Germline trimming cut 4 bases from V and 6 bases from J; bases unmatched to any gene: 19. The CDR3 region is CASSYALGTAVPGDTQYF. The CDR3 DNA is TGTGCCAGCAGTTACGCTCTCGGGACAGCCGTCCCCGGGGATACGCAGTATTTT.

V gene TRBV6-6 combines with J gene TRBJ2-7; 7 nucleotides agree with TRBD1. The J segment lost 2 bases and the V segment lost 5 bases, leaving 6 bases of the junction unmatched. The CDR3 length is 14 residues. Germline V gene data show CDR1 as MNHNY and CDR2 as SVGAGI (reference sequence). The CDR3 here is CASSNRDSTYEQYF. CDR3 coding DNA: TGTGCCAGCAGTAACCGGGACAGTACCTACGAGCAGTACTTC.

This chain uses TRBV7-2 with TRBJ2-7; TRBD2 matches 9 bases. In germline, CDR1 is SGHTA, CDR2 FQGNSA. The trim removed 8 bases at V and 5 bases at J, leaving 4 bases unmatched. This CDR3 contains 12 residues. CDR3 in amino acids: CASQGLANEQYF. The CDR3, as DNA: TGTGCCAGCCAGGGACTAGCTAACGAGCAGTACTTC.

The rearrangement links TRBV9 to TRBJ2-3, with D perhaps matching TRBD2 (6 bases). This CDR3 spans 16 amino acids. V gave up 0 bases and J gave up 3 bases, with 14 bases separating them. CDR1 is SGDLS and CDR2 is YYNGEE in the germline V gene. CDR3 nucleotides: TGTGCCAGCAGCGTAGAGGACGGGAGAGGTACAGATACGCAGTATTTT. It specifies CASSVEDGRGTDTQYF.

The chain employs TRBV5-3 and TRBJ1-3; D not resolved. TRBV5-3 falls under the ORF class, with uncertain function. The CDR3 has 17 residues. The ends were cut back, 1 base at V and 0 bases at J, with 14 bases in the middle. Here the CDR3 reads CARSLKSRRISGNTIYF. Written as DNA, the CDR3 is TGTGCCAGAAGCTTGAAGTCTAGGCGAATCTCTGGAAACACCATATATTTT.

This chain links TRBV10-3 with TRBJ1-5, with 8 bases fitting TRBD1. The V segment lost 3 bases and the J segment 4 bases; nucleotides outside the gene matches: 2. The CDR3 covers 14 residues. Germline assignment: CDR1 ENHRY and CDR2 SYGVKD. CDR3 residues: CAISDRGRNQPQHF. DNA for the CDR3: TGTGCCATCAGTGACAGGGGGCGAAATCAGCCCCAGCATTTT.

This chain joins TRBV5-1 and TRBJ1-1, with 8 bases identical to TRBD1. The CDR3 runs 14 residues. V shed 4 bases, J shed 2 bases, and the junction held 4 bases outside the gene matches. The V gene's germline CDR1 is SGHRS and CDR2 YFSETQ. The CDR3 spells CASSGQGGNTEAFF. The DNA for the CDR3 is TGCGCCAGCAGCGGACAGGGTGGAAACACTGAAGCTTTCTTT. Filled out from reference TRBV5-1 and TRBJ1-1, the complete variable domain reads KAGVTQTPRYLIKTRGQQVTLSCSPISGHRSVSWYQQTPGQGLQFLFEYFSETQRNKGNFPGRFSGRQFSNSRSEMNVSTLELGDSALYLCASSGQGGNTEAFFGQGTRLTVV.

The rearrangement joins TRBV6-5 to TRBJ2-7, with D possibly TRBD2 on 6 matching bases. The V gene's germline CDR1 is MNHEY and CDR2 SVGAGI. The CDR3 totals 13 residues. Trimming took off 5 bases at V and 0 bases at J, with 8 bases between the two ends. CDR3 protein: CASSGGNSYEQYF. DNA of the CDR3: TGTGCCAGCAGTGGCGGGAACTCCTACGAGCAGTACTTC.

The chain joins TRBV11-2 to TRBJ2-7; 13 bases are shared with TRBD2. Unmatched junction bases numbered 6, after V lost 5 bases and J lost 5 bases. CDR1 is SGHAT and CDR2 is FQNNGV in the germline V gene. This CDR3 is built from 15 residues. This CDR3 is CASSPRTSGSHEQYF. Here the CDR3 DNA reads TGTGCCAGCAGCCCCCGGACTAGCGGGAGCCACGAGCAGTACTTC.

The V gene is TRBV9, the J gene TRBJ2-1; tentative D call: TRBD2 (7 bases). The CDR3 loop spans 19 amino acids. Germline CDR1 SGDLS, CDR2 YYNGEE. Trimming removed 2 bases at V and 9 bases at J, with 30 bases between. The chain's CDR3 is CASSVYLWGGRDQAGEQFF. CDR3 sequence (DNA): TGTGCCAGCAGCGTTTATCTCTGGGGGGGCAGAGACCAGGCGGGTGAGCAGTTCTTC.

This clone was observed a handful of times. The gene calls are TRBV10-3 and TRBJ1-1; TRBD1 matches at 7 bases. Germline V lookup: CDR1 ENHRY, CDR2 SYGVKD. CDR3 size: 12 residues. The V gene end was trimmed by 2 bases and the J gene end by 9 bases; junction bases not matched to a gene: 3. CDR3: CAISETGEKAFF. The CDR3 DNA reads TGTGCCATCAGTGAGACAGGGGAGAAAGCTTTCTTT.

Only a few counts were recorded for this clone. Written as DNA, the CDR3 is TGCAGCGTTGAAGACGAGGGGGCGAGGGCTGAAGCTTTCTTT. Its translation: CSVEDEGARAEAFF. The chain couples TRBV29-1 to TRBJ1-1, with 7 nucleotides matching TRBD1. Germline loops: CDR1 SQVTM, CDR2 ANQGSEA. V lost 0 bases and J lost 6; bases outside the gene matches: 7. CDR3 size: 14 residues.

The chain carries TRBV9 and TRBJ2-1; 7 nucleotides align to TRBD2. The CDR3 extends over 16 amino acids. Looked up from germline, CDR1 is SGDLS and CDR2 is YYNGEE. Trimming at V came to 1 base and at J to 3 bases, leaving 7 bases not matched to a gene. CDR3 sequence reads: CASSVIASGLYNEQFF. CDR3 in DNA: TGTGCCAGCAGCGTAATTGCTAGCGGACTCTACAATGAGCAGTTCTTC.

V and J are TRBV25-1 and TRBJ1-5; 7 nucleotides match TRBD1. The CDR3 is 13 amino acids. V lost 6 bases to trimming and J lost 2 bases; unmatched junction nucleotides: 1. Germline V gives CDR1 MGHDK, CDR2 SYGVNS. The CDR3 coding sequence is TGTGCCAGCAGCGGGACAGGCAATCAGCCCCAGCATTTT. Its translation is CASSGTGNQPQHF. The full variable domain, rest sourced from reference TRBV25-1 and TRBJ1-5, is EADIYQTPRYLVIGTGKKITLECSQTMGHDKMYWYQQDPGMELHLIHYSYGVNSTEKGDLSSESTVSRIRTEHFPLTLESARPSHTSQYLCASSGTGNQPQHFGDGTRLSIL.

This clone was observed a few times. The chain joins TRBV5-1 to TRBJ2-7, with 8 bases aligning to TRBD1. Germline lookup yields CDR1 SGHRS and CDR2 YFSETQ. This CDR3 comprises 15 residues. The V and J ends lost 3 bases and 0 bases, in that order; junction bases with no gene match: 5. The CDR3 nucleotides read TGCGCCAGCAGCTCAGCCGGGACAGGCTCCTACGAGCAGTACTTC. Its translation is CASSSAGTGSYEQYF.

The rearrangement joins TRBV6-5 to TRBJ2-1, with 8 nucleotides matching TRBD2. V was pared by 2 bases and J by 10 bases, with 10 bases of the junction left unmatched. Germline V gene lookup returns CDR1 MNHEY and CDR2 SVGAGI. This CDR3 contains 15 residues. The CDR3 DNA is TGTGCCAGCAGTTACACCCGTCTTCCGGGAGGGGAGCAGTTCTTC. This sequence encodes CASSYTRLPGGEQFF.

This clone was observed once. The rearrangement uses TRBV4-1 and TRBJ1-2; 11 bases map to TRBD1. In germline, CDR1 is MGHRA, CDR2 YSYEKL. CDR3 length equals 15 residues. V was clipped by 2 bases and J by 7 bases; unmatched bases: 6. CDR3 nucleotides: TGCGCCAGCAGCCAACCAGGACAGGGGGCACCTGGCTACACCTTC. This encodes CASSQPGQGAPGYTF.

V usage is TRBV7-6 and J usage is TRBJ2-3, with TRBD1 as a possible D gene (6 bases). Germline loops: CDR1 SGHVS, CDR2 FNYEAQ. CDR3 length equals 15 residues. Trimming took off 2 bases at V and 5 bases at J, with 14 bases between the two ends. This CDR3 reads CASSLSQGLEDTQYF. CDR3 nucleotide sequence: TGTGCCAGCAGCTTATCCCAGGGGCTCGAAGATACGCAGTATTTT. The entire variable domain, with the rest obtained from reference TRBV7-6 and TRBJ2-3, is as follows: GAGVSQSPRYKVTKRGQDVALRCDPISGHVSLYWYRQALGQGPEFLTYFNYEAQQDKSGLPNDRFSAERPEGSISTLTIQRTEQRDSAMYRCASSLSQGLEDTQYFGPGTRLTVL.

This chain connects TRBV7-9 to TRBJ2-7; 11 nucleotides align to TRBD2. J was trimmed by 4 bases and V by 5 bases; bases with no gene match: 10. Germline V gene data show CDR1 as SEHNR and CDR2 as FQNEAQ (reference sequence). The CDR3 is 16 residues long. The DNA for the CDR3 is TGTGCCAGCAGCGAGACACTAGCGGGAGTTTTGTACGAGCAGTACTTC. Its protein is CASSETLAGVLYEQYF.

V is TRBV9 and J is TRBJ2-7; the match to TRBD2 covers 8 bases. From germline, CDR1 is SGDLS and CDR2 YYNGEE. The CDR3 spans 15 residues. V shed 1 base, J shed 0 bases, and the junction held 3 bases outside the gene matches. This chain's CDR3 is CASSVSGTSSYEQYF. Written as DNA, the CDR3 is TGTGCCAGCAGCGTATCCGGGACTAGCTCCTACGAGCAGTACTTC.

The V gene is TRBV30, the J gene TRBJ2-1; no clear D. The CDR3 consists of 12 residues. Germline loops: CDR1 GTSNPN, CDR2 SVGIG (reference sequence). V lost 5 bases and J 2 bases, leaving 7 bases between the germline ends. This CDR3 is CAWALAYNEQFF. Here the CDR3 DNA reads TGTGCCTGGGCACTTGCCTACAATGAGCAGTTCTTC.

This clone was detected a few times. The chain links TRBV7-9 to TRBJ1-1, with TRBD1 as a possible D gene (5 bases). The V end lost 8 bases, the J end lost 9 bases, and 19 bases lay between the germline ends. CDR1 and CDR2 from the germline V gene are SEHNR and FQNEAQ (reference sequence). The CDR3 length is 13 residues. CDR3 sequence: CASSPRGELKAFF. The CDR3 coding sequence is TGTGCCAGCTCCCCACGGGGGGAGTTGAAAGCTTTCTTT.

The chain uses TRBV10-2 and TRBJ2-3; 9 bases map to TRBD2. Losses at the gene ends were 3 bases for V and 5 bases for J; bases not matched to a gene: 9. The V gene's germline CDR1 is WSHSY and CDR2 SAAADI. CDR3 length: 16 amino acids. The CDR3 loop reads CASSDLTSGWGDTQYF. The CDR3 DNA is TGCGCCAGCAGTGATTTGACTAGCGGATGGGGAGATACGCAGTATTTT.

In nucleotides, the CDR3 is TGCGCCAGCAGCTTGGATGGGGACATACTCAGCACTGAAGCTTTCTTT. It yields the protein CASSLDGDILSTEAFF. The V call is TRBV5-1, the J call TRBJ1-1; D perhaps matches TRBD1 (6 bases). V was clipped by 0 bases and J by 4 bases, with 16 bases between them. The CDR3 extends over 16 amino acids. Germline CDR1 reads SGHRS; CDR2 reads YFSETQ.